The clone carrying this T cell receptor beta chain was counted once. This entry belongs to a study of OX40 agonist ivuxolimab in advanced cancers. For the study at large: Administration of intravenous ivuxolimab to patients occurred every 2 weeks at 0.01 to 10 mg/kg.

Trimming at V came to 4 bases and at J to 5 bases, leaving 8 bases not matched to a gene. Germline V lookup: CDR1 SGHTA, CDR2 FQGTGA. The CDR3 has 16 residues. This table comes from immunoSEQ multiplex PCR, and its TCRdb copy is limited to in-frame clones, with some not included. The sample includes about 70,000 clones, roughly three quarters of them seen just once. The chain combines TRBV7-3 with TRBJ2-2; 9 bases match TRBD1. Sequencing was performed on CD4+ or CD8+ T cells sorted from blood, taken in a trial of the OX40 agonist ivuxolimab. The sequence came from an adult with an advanced solid tumor such as melanoma, head and neck, liver or kidney cancer. CDR3 sequence reads: CASSSQGALRTGELFF. CDR3 coding DNA: TGTGCCAGCAGCTCACAGGGGGCACTTAGGACCGGGGAGCTGTTTTTT.